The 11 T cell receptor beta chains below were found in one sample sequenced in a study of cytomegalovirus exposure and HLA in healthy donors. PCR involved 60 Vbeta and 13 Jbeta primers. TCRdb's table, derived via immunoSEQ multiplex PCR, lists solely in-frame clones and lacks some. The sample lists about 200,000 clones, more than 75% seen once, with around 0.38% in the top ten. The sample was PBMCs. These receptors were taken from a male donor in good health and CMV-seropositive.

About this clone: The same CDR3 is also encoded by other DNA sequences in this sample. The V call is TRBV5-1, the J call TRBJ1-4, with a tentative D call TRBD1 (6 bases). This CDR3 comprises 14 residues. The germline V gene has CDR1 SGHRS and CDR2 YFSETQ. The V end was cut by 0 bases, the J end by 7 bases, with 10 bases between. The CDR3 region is CASSLERGGEKLFF. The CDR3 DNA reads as TGCGCCAGCAGCTTGGAAAGAGGGGGTGAAAAACTGTTTTTT. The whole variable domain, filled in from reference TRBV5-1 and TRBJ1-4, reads KAGVTQTPRYLIKTRGQQVTLSCSPISGHRSVSWYQQTPGQGLQFLFEYFSETQRNKGNFPGRFSGRQFSNSRSEMNVSTLELGDSALYLCASSLERGGEKLFFGSGTQLSVL.

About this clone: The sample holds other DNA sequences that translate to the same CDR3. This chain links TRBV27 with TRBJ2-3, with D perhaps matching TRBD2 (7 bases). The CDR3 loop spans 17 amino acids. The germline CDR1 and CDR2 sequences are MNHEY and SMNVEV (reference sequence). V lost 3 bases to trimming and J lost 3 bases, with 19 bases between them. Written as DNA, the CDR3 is TGTGCCAGCAGTTTTTCCGGGAGGAGGGGGAGTACAGATACGCAGTATTTT. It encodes CASSFSGRRGSTDTQYF.

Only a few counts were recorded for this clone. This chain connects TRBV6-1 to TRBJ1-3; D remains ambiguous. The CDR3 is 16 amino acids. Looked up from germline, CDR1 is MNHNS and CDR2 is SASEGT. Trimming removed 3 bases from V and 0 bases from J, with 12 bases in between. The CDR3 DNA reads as TGTGCCAGCAGTGATTCAGGTTCTAACTCTGGAAACACCATATATTTT. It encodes CASSDSGSNSGNTIYF.

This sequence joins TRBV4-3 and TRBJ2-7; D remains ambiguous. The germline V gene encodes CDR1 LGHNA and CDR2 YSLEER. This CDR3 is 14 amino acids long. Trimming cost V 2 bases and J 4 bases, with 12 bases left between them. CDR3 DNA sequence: TGCGCCAGCAGCCAACAGGATATCGAATACGAGCAGTACTTC. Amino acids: CASSQQDIEYEQYF.

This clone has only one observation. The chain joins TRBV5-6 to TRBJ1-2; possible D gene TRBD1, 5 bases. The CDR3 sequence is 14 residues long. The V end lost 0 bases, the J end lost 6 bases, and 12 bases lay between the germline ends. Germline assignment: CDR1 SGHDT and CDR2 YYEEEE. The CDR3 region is CASSLGSGNHGYTF. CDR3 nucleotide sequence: TGTGCCAGCAGCTTGGGGTCAGGGAATCATGGCTACACCTTC.

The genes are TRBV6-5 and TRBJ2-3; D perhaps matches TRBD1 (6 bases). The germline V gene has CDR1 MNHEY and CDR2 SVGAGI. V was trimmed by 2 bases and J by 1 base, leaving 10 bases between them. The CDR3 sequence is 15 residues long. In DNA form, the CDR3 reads TGTGCCAGCAGTTACGGGGGCTTGGGCACAGATACGCAGTATTTT. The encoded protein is CASSYGGLGTDTQYF.

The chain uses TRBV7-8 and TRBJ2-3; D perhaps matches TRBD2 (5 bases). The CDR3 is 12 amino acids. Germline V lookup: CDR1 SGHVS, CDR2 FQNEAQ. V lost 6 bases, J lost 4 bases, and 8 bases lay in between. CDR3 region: CASRMDSDTQYF. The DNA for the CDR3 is TGTGCCAGCAGGATGGACTCAGATACGCAGTATTTT.

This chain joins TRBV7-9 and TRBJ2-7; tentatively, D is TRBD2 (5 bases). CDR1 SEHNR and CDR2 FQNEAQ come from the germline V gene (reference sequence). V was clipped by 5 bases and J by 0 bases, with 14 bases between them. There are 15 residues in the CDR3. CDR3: CASSTTSGSSYEQYF. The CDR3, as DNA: TGTGCCAGCAGCACCACCAGCGGCAGCTCCTACGAGCAGTACTTC.

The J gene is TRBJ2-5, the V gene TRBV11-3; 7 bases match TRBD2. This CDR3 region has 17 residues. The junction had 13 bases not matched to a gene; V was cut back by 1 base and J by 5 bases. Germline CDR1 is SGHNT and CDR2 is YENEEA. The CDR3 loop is CASSLGLGGRVRETQYF. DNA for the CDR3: TGTGCCAGCAGCTTAGGACTGGGCGGGAGAGTCCGGGAGACCCAGTACTTC.

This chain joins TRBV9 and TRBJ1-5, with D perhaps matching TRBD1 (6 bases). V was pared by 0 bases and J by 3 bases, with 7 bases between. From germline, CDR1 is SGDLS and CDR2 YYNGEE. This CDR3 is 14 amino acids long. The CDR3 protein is CASSVEGVNQPQHF. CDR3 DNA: TGTGCCAGCAGCGTAGAGGGGGTCAATCAGCCCCAGCATTTT.

This chain's CDR3 is CASSHLRGTNEKLFF. CDR3 DNA: TGCGCCAGCAGCCATCTAAGAGGGACTAATGAAAAACTGTTTTTT. The chain employs TRBV4-1 and TRBJ1-4; D is unresolved. The CDR3 consists of 15 residues. V lost 3 bases and J lost 2, with 10 bases in between. CDR1 MGHRA and CDR2 YSYEKL come from the germline V gene.